This note documents a single T cell receptor (beta chain) sequence. Under the authors' procedure: Estimation of nucleated cell counts was performed using reference gene primer amplification. The assay was immunoSEQ multiplex PCR, and TCRdb's table has in-frame clones only and misses some. That table gives V, J and clone size, and the DNA gave D and trimming. The data contain about 140,000 clones, around 84% of them singletons. The entry originates in a study of blood T cell repertoires in COVID-19. Study-level background: Some COVID-19 samples were acute and others convalescent; all came from the United States, Italy and Spain. Sample material is recorded as cDNA or gDNA derived from T cells, B-cell-depleted T cells, or PBMCs.

V lost 5 bases to trimming and J lost 6 bases; unmatched junction nucleotides: 9. Germline V gene lookup returns CDR1 LGHNA and CDR2 YSLEER. CDR3 length: 15 residues. The specimen sequenced was peripheral blood. The chain recombines TRBV4-3 with TRBJ2-1, with 8 bases that match TRBD1. The TCR comes from a woman aged 55 to 70 with acute or convalescent COVID-19. DNA of the CDR3: TGCGCCAGCAGCAGGACAGGGATGGGTTTCAATGAGCAGTTCTTC. Residues: CASSRTGMGFNEQFF.